This T cell receptor beta chain appears in the sequencing data of a study of metastatic and nonmetastatic thyroid tumors. Study as a whole: Comparative analysis of repertoires was undertaken across blood and tumor or nodule tissue obtained from malignant and benign thyroid patients.

In its sample, this clone was seen a few times. Per the original data handling: To classify distant metastasis in papillary thyroid cancer, a model was built from CDR3 differences across clinicopathological groups. With MiXCR, TCRdb called clones anew from the PCR reads. These V and J calls derive from TCRdb rather than the authors' analysis. The table lists roughly 58,000 clones, roughly 4% of them singletons, with around 22% in the top ten. Patients were all untreated before their thyroid surgery. The V gene lost 6 bases and the J gene lost 3 bases, with 9 bases spanning the gap. The CDR3 covers 12 residues. Germline CDR1 is MNHNS and CDR2 is SASEGT.

Sequences were obtained from blood. The TCR originated in a female donor with papillary thyroid cancer or a benign thyroid nodule (not recorded which). Some clones in this sample may be carry-over from other donors' samples. V is TRBV6-1 and J is TRBJ2-7, with D tentatively TRBD1 (6 bases). The CDR3 DNA is TGTGCCAGCAGCCGGGACATCTACGAGCAGTACTTC. Amino acid sequence: CASSRDIYEQYF.